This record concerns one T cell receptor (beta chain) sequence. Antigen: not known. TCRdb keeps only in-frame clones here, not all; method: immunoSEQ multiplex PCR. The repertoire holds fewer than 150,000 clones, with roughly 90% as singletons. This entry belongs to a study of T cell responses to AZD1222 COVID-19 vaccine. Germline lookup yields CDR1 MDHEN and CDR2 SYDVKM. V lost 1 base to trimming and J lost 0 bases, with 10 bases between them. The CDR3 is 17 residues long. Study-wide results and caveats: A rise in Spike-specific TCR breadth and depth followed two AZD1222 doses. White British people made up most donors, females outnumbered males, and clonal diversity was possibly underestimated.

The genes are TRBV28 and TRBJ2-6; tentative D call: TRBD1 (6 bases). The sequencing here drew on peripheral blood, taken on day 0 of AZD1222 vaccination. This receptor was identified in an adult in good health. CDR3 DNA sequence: TGTGCCAGCAGTTTATACACAGGGAACTCTGGGGCCAACGTCCTGACTTTC. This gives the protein CASSLYTGNSGANVLTF.